The next 12 T cell receptor beta chains were all read from a single sample in a study of spatial heterogeneity in lung cancer. TCRdb independently ran MiXCR on the 5' RACE reads; one entry per CDR3 protein. The repertoire holds 20,000 to 25,000 distinct CDR3 sequences, about 7.6% seen once, with roughly an eighth in the top ten. Time point noted: sample taken at primary tumor resection. The sequencing used PBMCs, collected at surgery. These TCRs come from a male donor with early-stage non-small cell lung cancer.

V gene TRBV28 combines with J gene TRBJ2-7; D is unresolved. The CDR3 extends over 12 amino acids. Between the trimmed V and J ends, which lost 6 bases and 5 bases, there was a span of 11 bases. Germline V gene lookup returns CDR1 MDHEN and CDR2 SYDVKM. The DNA of the CDR3 is TGTGCCAGCAGGACATTTGCGGACGAGCAGTACTTC. Its protein is CASRTFADEQYF.

This clonotype occurred many times. This rearrangement joins TRBV5-1 to TRBJ2-2, with 10 bases identical to TRBD2. V lost 6 bases, J lost 5 bases, and 7 bases stayed unmatched. This CDR3 comprises 15 residues. Germline V lookup: CDR1 SGHRS, CDR2 YFSETQ. CDR3 region: CASTLAGVSTGELFF. Written as DNA, the CDR3 is TGCGCCAGCACCCTAGCGGGAGTATCGACCGGGGAGCTGTTTTTT.

This clonotype was found many times. The V and J genes are TRBV20-1 and TRBJ1-1; D gene ambiguous. Germline values: CDR1 DFQATT, CDR2 SNEGSKA (reference sequence). The CDR3 sequence is 13 residues long. Trimming removed 6 bases at V and 4 bases at J, with 15 bases between. CDR3 region: CSAPKRGGTEAFF. The CDR3 nucleotides read TGCAGTGCGCCGAAACGGGGAGGCACTGAAGCTTTCTTT.

A few counts support this clonotype. The chain joins TRBV20-1 to TRBJ1-5; 7 bases are a match to TRBD1. With V trimmed by 6 bases and J by 4 bases, 6 bases remained unmatched. The CDR3 spans 13 residues. Germline lookup yields CDR1 DFQATT and CDR2 SNEGSKA (reference sequence). The CDR3 protein is CSATGQLNQPQHF. For the CDR3, the DNA is TGCAGTGCCACGGGACAGCTAAATCAGCCCCAGCATTTT.

The rearrangement links TRBV5-5 to TRBJ2-3; D is perhaps TRBD1 or TRBD2 (5 bases each). Germline assignment: CDR1 SGHKS and CDR2 YYEKEE (reference sequence). Trimming removed 5 bases at V and 0 bases at J, with 16 bases between. The CDR3 covers 16 residues. Here the CDR3 DNA reads TGTGCCAGCAGTGGGGAAAGAGGGGCTAGCACAGATACGCAGTATTTT. This encodes CASSGERGASTDTQYF.

Relative to its sample, this clonotype is medium-sized. This chain uses TRBV29-1 with TRBJ2-1; 10 bases align to TRBD1. The CDR3 runs to 17 residues. Per the germline V gene, CDR1 is SQVTM and CDR2 is ANQGSEA. The trim removed 5 bases at V and 3 bases at J, leaving 13 bases unmatched. CDR3 residues: CSVLGIVRTGGYNEQFF. The CDR3 DNA sequence: TGCAGCGTTTTGGGGATCGTGCGGACAGGGGGCTACAATGAGCAGTTCTTC.

This clonotype is judged medium-sized. The gene calls are TRBV29-1 and TRBJ2-2; 9 bases match TRBD1. This CDR3 is 16 amino acids long. The V segment lost 6 bases and the J segment 5 bases; nucleotides outside the gene matches: 13. Germline V gene data show CDR1 as SQVTM and CDR2 as ANQGSEA. The CDR3 sequence is CSVFIPGQGPTGELFF. The CDR3 DNA is TGCAGCGTCTTCATCCCGGGACAGGGACCAACCGGGGAGCTGTTTTTT.

By frequency in the sample, this clonotype is medium-sized (0.01 to 0.1%). The V gene is TRBV23-1, the J gene TRBJ2-3; either TRBD1 or TRBD2 may supply D (5 bases each). TRBV23-1 is an ORF, with its function uncertain. Trimming removed 6 bases from V and 8 bases from J, with 24 bases in between. CDR3 length: 16 residues. Here the CDR3 DNA reads TGCGCCAGCAGCCCTTCGGGGACCCCCACACGGGGTACGCAGTATTTT. Translating gives CASSPSGTPTRGTQYF.

This clonotype qualifies as medium-sized. The chain combines TRBV4-1 with TRBJ1-4; 9 positions match TRBD1. This CDR3 has 14 amino acids. J was trimmed by 8 bases and V by 5 bases; bases with no gene match: 6. Germline V lookup: CDR1 MGHRA, CDR2 YSYEKL. The CDR3 protein is CASSSRTGAEKLFF. The DNA for the CDR3 is TGCGCCAGCAGCTCCCGGACAGGGGCCGAAAAACTGTTTTTT.

The sample holds many counts of this clonotype. This sequence joins TRBV29-1 and TRBJ2-1, with no clear D. CDR1 SQVTM and CDR2 ANQGSEA come from the germline V gene. This CDR3 is 12 amino acids long. V gave up 6 bases and J gave up 4 bases, with 10 bases separating them. In DNA, the CDR3 is TGCAGCGTCGATACAGATTACAATGAGCAGTTCTTC. This gives the protein CSVDTDYNEQFF.

This sequence joins TRBV20-1 and TRBJ2-1; TRBD2 aligns across 8 bases. V trimming: 2 bases; J trimming: 8 bases; junction bases outside the gene matches: 11. The CDR3 is 15 residues long. CDR1 and CDR2 (germline): DFQATT, SNEGSKA (reference sequence). The CDR3 nucleotides read TGCAGTGCTAGATGGGGGACTAGTCGAAATCATGAGCAGTTCTTC. This gives the protein CSARWGTSRNHEQFF.

There are a few counts of this clonotype. V and J are TRBV24-1 and TRBJ2-3; 7 nucleotides agree with TRBD2. Per germline, CDR1 KGHDR and CDR2 SFDVKD. The CDR3 has 14 amino acids. V lost 3 bases, J lost 3 bases, and 2 bases stayed unmatched. CDR3 protein: CATSDKGGTDTQYF. CDR3 nucleotide sequence: TGTGCCACCAGTGATAAGGGAGGGACAGATACGCAGTATTTT.